The rows below give T cell receptor beta chains drawn from one sample of a study of shared clonotypes between healthy human individuals. Clones were sequenced by immunoSEQ multiplex PCR, and TCRdb holds only the in-frame ones, with some missing. Of more than 2 million clones in the sample, over 85% are singletons; the top ten hold 0.13%. The sample was naive CD4+ T cells sorted from blood. Receptor source: a young man in good health. CDR3s include the opening cysteine and the closing phenylalanine or tryptophan. A D gene is named only where the DNA matches it firmly. Rows may omit the clone size; those that give it use once, few, many or a size class.

j_call clone_size v_call d_call cdr3_aa cdr3_nt
TRBJ1-1 - TRBV7-2 - CASSYLTGVNTEAFF TGTGCCAGCAGCTACCTTACAGGTGTGAACACTGAAGCTTTCTTT
TRBJ2-7 - TRBV18 TRBD1 CASSQTGGDFSYEQYF TGTGCCAGCTCCCAAACAGGGGGCGATTTCTCCTACGAGCAGTACTTC
TRBJ2-7 - TRBV5-1 - CASSLVGTHEQYF TGCGCCAGCAGCTTGGTCGGAACCCACGAGCAGTACTTC
TRBJ1-5 - TRBV19 - CASSSTGRGQPQHF TGTGCCAGTAGTTCAACTGGGCGGGGTCAGCCCCAGCATTTT
TRBJ2-7 once TRBV11-2 - CASSLVGGGPHSYEQYF TGTGCCAGCAGCTTAGTGGGGGGAGGCCCCCATTCCTACGAGCAGTACTTC
TRBJ2-2 - TRBV30 - CAWSRGKSGELFF TGTGCCTGGAGCAGGGGAAAATCCGGGGAGCTGTTTTTT
TRBJ1-2 - TRBV5-4 - CASSSPVFPTCTF TGTGCCAGCAGCTCGCCGGTCTTCCCGACTTGCACCTTC
TRBJ2-1 - TRBV5-8 - CASSLATLTNEQFF TGTGCCAGCAGCTTGGCCACGCTCACGAATGAGCAGTTCTTC
TRBJ1-2 once TRBV30 - CAWSGPRDNYGYTF TGTGCCTGGAGTGGGCCTCGGGACAACTATGGCTACACCTTC
TRBJ2-3 - TRBV10-3 TRBD1 CATGQGSPDTQYF TGTGCCACGGGACAGGGGAGCCCAGATACGCAGTATTTT
TRBJ2-2 - TRBV18 - CASSPPQGTNTGELFF TGTGCCAGCTCACCACCGCAGGGGACAAACACCGGGGAGCTGTTTTTT
TRBJ2-5 - TRBV7-8 TRBD2 CASRPGLAGGLETQYF TGTGCCAGCAGGCCCGGGTTAGCGGGAGGCCTGGAGACCCAGTACTTC
TRBJ2-7 - TRBV7-2 TRBD1 CASSPDRDRGRREQYF TGTGCCAGCAGCCCAGATAGGGACAGGGGTAGACGCGAGCAGTACTTC
TRBJ2-1 - TRBV7-9 TRBD2 CASHLGERGSYNEQFF TGTGCCAGCCATCTAGGAGAGCGGGGCTCCTACAATGAGCAGTTCTTC
TRBJ1-2 - TRBV7-2 - CASSLGTILNYGYTF TGTGCCAGCAGCTTAGGGACAATTCTTAACTATGGCTACACCTTC
TRBJ2-3 once TRBV5-1 - CASSLHGASTDTQYF TGCGCCAGCAGCTTGCACGGGGCTAGCACAGATACGCAGTATTTT
TRBJ2-2 - TRBV7-2 - CASSLVVLVSTGELFF TGTGCCAGCAGCTTAGTTGTTCTTGTGAGCACCGGGGAGCTGTTTTTT
TRBJ2-5 - TRBV19 - CATRSLREETQYF TGTGCCACCAGATCCCTCAGGGAAGAGACCCAGTACTTC
TRBJ1-2 - TRBV7-2 TRBD1 CASRPDRDGGYTF TGTGCCAGCAGACCCGACAGGGATGGTGGCTACACCTTC
TRBJ1-3 - TRBV7-2 - CASSLDGTGNTIYF TGTGCCAGCAGCTTAGACGGGACCGGAAACACCATATATTTT
TRBJ2-3 - TRBV27 - CASSPGPRESTDTQYF TGTGCCAGCAGCCCAGGACCGAGGGAGAGCACAGATACGCAGTATTTT
TRBJ2-1 - TRBV7-9 TRBD2 CASSLLAGPNEQFF TGTGCCAGCAGCTTGCTAGCGGGGCCCAATGAGCAGTTCTTC
TRBJ2-7 - TRBV10-2 - CASSVRRGIQYEQYF TGCGCCAGCAGTGTCAGAAGGGGGATCCAATACGAGCAGTACTTC
TRBJ1-5 - TRBV10-3 - CAISEISNQPQHF TGTGCCATCAGTGAAATAAGCAATCAGCCCCAGCATTTT
TRBJ1-1 - TRBV5-4 TRBD1 CASSLGQGSAEAFF TGTGCCAGCAGCTTGGGACAGGGAAGTGCTGAAGCTTTCTTT
TRBJ1-1 - TRBV19 - CASSGPRNTEAFF TGTGCCAGTTCTGGACCTAGGAACACTGAAGCTTTCTTT
TRBJ1-2 - TRBV11-2 - CASSPGTYYGYTF TGTGCCAGCAGCCCCGGAACTTACTATGGCTACACCTTC
TRBJ1-3 - TRBV7-9 - CASSAAGASSGNTIYF TGTGCCAGCAGCGCCGCAGGCGCGAGCTCTGGAAACACCATATATTTT
TRBJ2-4 - TRBV5-1 - CASSLPAGAGQNIQYF TGCGCCAGCAGCCTCCCAGCTGGGGCGGGTCAAAACATTCAGTACTTC
TRBJ2-5 - TRBV11-3 - CASSLPSRGETQYF TGTGCCAGCAGCTTACCAAGCCGCGGAGAGACCCAGTACTTC
TRBJ2-5 - TRBV7-2 TRBD2 CASSLSSGIQETQYF TGTGCCAGCAGCTTATCTAGCGGGATACAAGAGACCCAGTACTTC
TRBJ1-1 - TRBV7-2 - CASSPDKSTEAFF TGTGCCAGCAGCCCGGACAAGAGCACTGAAGCTTTCTTT